Listed here are 29 T cell receptor beta chains from one sample, sequenced in a study of T cell repertoires in cytomegalovirus infection. MiXCR, run by TCRdb on the reads, gives a single entry per CDR3 protein. The repertoire includes around 99,000 distinct CDR3 sequences, around 30% of them detected once, and about 81% sits in the top ten. The antigens of these receptors remain unknown. The sequencing here drew on CD8+ T cells from cultured PBMCs, taken from culture after CMV antigen stimulation. These receptor sequences come from a human donor in good health (CMV status not recorded). Some clones in this sample may be carry-over from other donors' samples.

This clonotype has only a few counts. The V gene is TRBV20-1, the J gene TRBJ1-2; D gene uncertain. V lost 0 bases and J 1 base, leaving 6 bases between the germline ends. This CDR3 has 13 residues. Germline V gives CDR1 DFQATT, CDR2 SNEGSKA (reference sequence). CDR3 protein: CSAREMNNYGYTF. The CDR3, as DNA: TGCAGTGCTAGAGAAATGAATAACTATGGCTACACCTTC.

This chain links TRBV10-3 with TRBJ1-2; 8 nucleotides agree with TRBD1. The junction had 10 bases not matched to a gene; V was cut back by 3 bases and J by 4 bases. This CDR3 has 16 residues. The germline gives CDR1 ENHRY, CDR2 SYGVKD. The CDR3 region has the DNA TGTGCCATCAGTGACTCGAAAGACAGGGGATTCTATGGCTACACCTTC. As protein: CAISDSKDRGFYGYTF.

In this sample, this clonotype turned up many times. The chain employs TRBV7-2 and TRBJ1-1; the D is unclear. The CDR3 contains 15 residues. Germline lookup yields CDR1 SGHTA and CDR2 FQGNSA. V was trimmed by 3 bases and J by 1 base, leaving 12 bases between them. The CDR3 region has the DNA TGTGCCAGCAGCTTCCGGTGGGCATCGAACACTGAAGCTTTCTTT. Its translation: CASSFRWASNTEAFF. Based on the CDR3 plus reference TRBV7-2 and TRBJ1-1, the full variable domain is GAGVSQSPSNKVTEKGKDVELRCDPISGHTALYWYRQSLGQGLEFLIYFQGNSAPDKSGLPSDRFSAERTGGSVSTLTIQRTQQEDSAVYLCASSFRWASNTEAFFGQGTRLTVV.

V is TRBV5-1 and J is TRBJ1-2, with D possibly being TRBD1 (5 bases). V lost 1 base to trimming and J lost 8 bases, with 15 bases between them. The germline V gene encodes CDR1 SGHRS and CDR2 YFSETQ. The CDR3 runs to 14 residues. The CDR3 sequence is CASSLTWTTEGYTF. CDR3 nucleotide sequence: TGCGCCAGCAGCTTGACATGGACAACCGAGGGCTACACCTTC. Filled out from reference TRBV5-1 and TRBJ1-2, the complete variable domain reads KAGVTQTPRYLIKTRGQQVTLSCSPISGHRSVSWYQQTPGQGLQFLFEYFSETQRNKGNFPGRFSGRQFSNSRSEMNVSTLELGDSALYLCASSLTWTTEGYTFGSGTRLTVV.

V is TRBV9 and J is TRBJ2-6; 9 nucleotides line up with TRBD2. V shed 2 bases, J shed 4 bases, and the junction held 10 bases outside the gene matches. This CDR3 is 18 amino acids long. Germline CDR1 and CDR2: SGDLS and YYNGEE. The CDR3, as DNA: TGTGCCAGCAGCGTTAGCGGGGGCACCGGGTGGGGGGCCAACGTCCTGACTTTC. Translation gives CASSVSGGTGWGANVLTF.

V and J are TRBV19 and TRBJ1-5; D is unresolved. CDR1 and CDR2 (germline): LNHDA, SQIVND (reference sequence). V gave up 5 bases and J gave up 0 bases, with 5 bases separating them. This CDR3 has 13 residues. The CDR3 loop is CASSFNSNQPQHF. The DNA of the CDR3 is TGTGCCAGTAGTTTCAATAGCAATCAGCCCCAGCATTTT.

This chain joins TRBV19 and TRBJ2-2; D gene uncertain. There are 14 residues in the CDR3. Trimming cost V 3 bases and J 2 bases, with 7 bases left between them. Germline V gives CDR1 LNHDA, CDR2 SQIVND (reference sequence). DNA of the CDR3: TGTGCCAGTAGTATTGGCAGTAACACCGGGGAGCTGTTTTTT. Residues: CASSIGSNTGELFF.

This clonotype showed up just a few times. V and J are TRBV11-1 and TRBJ2-5; TRBD1 is a possible D gene (6 bases). V lost 6 bases and J 4 bases, leaving 21 bases between the germline ends. The CDR3 spans 16 residues. CDR1 and CDR2 (germline): SGHAT, FQDESV (reference sequence). The CDR3 here is CASSGERDKGGETQYF. The CDR3 bases are TGTGCCAGCAGTGGGGAGCGCGACAAAGGGGGAGAGACCCAGTACTTC.

This clonotype was seen more than once but under ten times. The chain joins TRBV11-2 to TRBJ2-1, with 8 bases that match TRBD2. The ends lost 0 bases at V and 4 bases at J; junction bases unmatched: 5. This CDR3 comprises 16 residues. Looked up from germline, CDR1 is SGHAT and CDR2 is FQNNGV. The chain's CDR3 is CASSLEFERGYNEQFF. In DNA, the CDR3 is TGTGCCAGCAGCTTAGAATTTGAGCGGGGGTACAATGAGCAGTTCTTC.

This clonotype has only a few counts. This chain links TRBV15 with TRBJ1-1; D ambiguous. The germline CDR1 and CDR2 sequences are LNHNV and YYDKDF (reference sequence). V was shortened by 0 bases and J by 5 bases, with 10 bases between the two germline ends. The CDR3 loop spans 14 amino acids. The CDR3 nucleotides are TGTGCCACCAGCAGAGAGGGGATTATAACTGAAGCTTTCTTT. Translation gives CATSREGIITEAFF.

A few counts support this clonotype. The chain carries TRBV27 and TRBJ1-5; possibly TRBD1 for D (5 bases). In germline, CDR1 is MNHEY, CDR2 SMNVEV (reference sequence). The CDR3 covers 15 residues. Trimming pared 3 bases from V and 4 bases from J, leaving 13 bases between. This CDR3 reads CASSFWGDRNQPQHF. CDR3 coding DNA: TGTGCCAGCAGTTTTTGGGGAGACAGAAATCAGCCCCAGCATTTT.

In this sample, this clonotype turned up a few times. The rearrangement links TRBV3-1 to TRBJ1-1; the D gene is possibly TRBD1 (5 bases). Germline V gives CDR1 LGHDT, CDR2 YNNKEL (reference sequence). The CDR3 length is 15 residues. The V end lost 5 bases, the J end lost 11 bases, and 24 bases lay between the germline ends. The CDR3 reads CASSSGQAIQQIAFF. For the CDR3, the DNA is TGTGCCAGCAGCTCAGGGCAGGCTATCCAACAGATCGCTTTCTTT.

The sample holds one count of this clonotype. J is TRBJ2-3 and V is TRBV5-6; D unclear. This CDR3 has 11 amino acids. Germline CDR1 reads SGHDT; CDR2 reads YYEEEE. Trimming cost V 0 bases and J 11 bases, with 7 bases left between them. This CDR3 is CASSLAWEQYF. CDR3 DNA: TGTGCCAGCAGCTTGGCATGGGAGCAGTATTTT.

This clonotype came up many times. V gene TRBV7-6 combines with J gene TRBJ1-1; D is undetermined. Per germline, CDR1 SGHVS and CDR2 FNYEAQ. The CDR3 contains 11 residues. Trimming cost V 1 base and J 9 bases, with 6 bases left between them. DNA for the CDR3: TGTGCCAGCAGCTTAGGGAATAAAGCTTTCTTT. Translating it yields CASSLGNKAFF.

In this sample, this clonotype turned up a few times. The chain is built from TRBV10-3 and TRBJ2-3, with D perhaps matching TRBD1 (5 bases). Germline V CDR1 and CDR2: ENHRY, SYGVKD. CDR3 size: 14 residues. Trimming pared 6 bases from V and 0 bases from J, leaving 10 bases between. CDR3 DNA sequence: TGTGCCATCAGGCAGGGTTATAGCACAGATACGCAGTATTTT. It translates to CAIRQGYSTDTQYF.

Remarks on this clonotype: A read error may produce the germline difference seen at one junction end. The V gene is TRBV12-3 or TRBV12-4, the J gene TRBJ2-1; D remains unclear. This CDR3 has 15 residues. CDR3 nucleotide sequence: TGTGCCAGCACCCCGTTGTCCGGCTCCAACAATGAGCAGTTCTTC. Protein product: CASTPLSGSNNEQFF.

J is TRBJ1-5 and V is TRBV7-9; D remains ambiguous. CDR3 size: 14 residues. The germline V gene has CDR1 SEHNR and CDR2 FQNEAQ (reference sequence). Trimming removed 2 bases from V and 4 bases from J, with 9 bases in between. The CDR3 DNA reads as TGTGCCAGCAGCTTAACGGCAGGTAATCAGCCCCAGCATTTT. Translated: CASSLTAGNQPQHF.

This clonotype was seen more than once but under ten times. This chain connects TRBV6-2 or TRBV6-3 to TRBJ1-6; D gene unclear. Germline V gives CDR1 MNHEY, CDR2 SVGEGT. V was cut by 0 bases and J by 8 bases, with 11 bases left in between. There are 15 residues in the CDR3. CDR3: CASSYSSGADSPLHF. In nucleotides, the CDR3 is TGTGCCAGCAGTTACTCGTCAGGAGCCGATTCACCCCTCCACTTT.

V and J are TRBV27 and TRBJ2-3; 7 nucleotides line up with TRBD1. This CDR3 comprises 14 residues. J gave up 6 bases and V 2 bases, and 5 bases lay outside the gene matches. Per germline, CDR1 MNHEY and CDR2 SMNVEV (reference sequence). CDR3 region: CASSLGTATDTQYF. Here the CDR3 DNA reads TGTGCCAGCAGTTTAGGGACAGCAACTGATACGCAGTATTTT.

The chain links TRBV12-3 or TRBV12-4 to TRBJ2-2, with D hard to call. Trimming stripped 1 base from V and 1 base from J, with 7 bases between. The CDR3 runs 15 residues. This CDR3 reads CASSLVPMNTGELFF. CDR3 nucleotides: TGTGCCAGCAGTTTAGTCCCGATGAACACCGGGGAGCTGTTTTTT.

V gene TRBV20-1 combines with J gene TRBJ1-1, with no clear D. Germline V gene sequence: CDR1 DFQATT, CDR2 SNEGSKA (reference sequence). The CDR3 contains 10 residues. Trimming took 6 bases from V and 7 from J, leaving 9 bases between them. This chain's CDR3 is CSAPGVEAFF. The CDR3 nucleotides read TGCAGTGCCCCCGGAGTTGAAGCTTTCTTT.

This clonotype appeared many times. The CDR3 sequence: CASSPAGPYQETQYF. The DNA for the CDR3 is TGTGCCAGCAGCCCAGCCGGACCGTACCAAGAGACCCAGTACTTC. The rearrangement links TRBV7-9 to TRBJ2-5; D ambiguous. The V end lost 5 bases, the J end lost 0 bases, and 13 bases lay between the germline ends. Germline CDR1 reads SEHNR; CDR2 reads FQNEAQ (reference sequence). The CDR3 loop spans 15 amino acids.

This clonotype was recorded at least ten times. The CDR3 here is CASSLEDSNPNYGYTF. CDR3 coding DNA: TGTGCCAGCAGCTTAGAGGACAGTAATCCTAACTATGGCTACACCTTC. The V gene is TRBV7-2, the J gene TRBJ1-2; D is perhaps TRBD1 (6 bases). The CDR3 is 16 residues long. Per the germline V gene, CDR1 is SGHTA and CDR2 is FQGNSA. V lost 1 base and J lost 0, with 12 bases in between.

This clonotype was seen at least ten times. The CDR3 bases are TGTGCCAGCAGTGACGACAGGGTCTATGGCTACACCTTC. Protein sequence: CASSDDRVYGYTF. The chain has TRBV2 and TRBJ1-2; 7 nucleotides agree with TRBD1. The germline CDR1 and CDR2 sequences are SNHLY and FYNNEI. This CDR3 region has 13 residues. V lost 3 bases to trimming and J lost 4 bases; unmatched junction nucleotides: 2.

The chain has TRBV6-5 and TRBJ2-1, with 9 nucleotides matching TRBD2. The V gene's germline CDR1 is MNHEY and CDR2 SVGAGI. This CDR3 has 13 residues. J gave up 9 bases and V 2 bases, and 2 bases lay outside the gene matches. CDR3 sequence: CASSYGLAFEQFF. The CDR3 DNA follows: TGTGCCAGCAGTTACGGACTAGCGTTTGAGCAGTTCTTC.

This clonotype was observed once. The CDR3 is CASSETGEKLFF. CDR3 bases: TGTGCCAGCAGCGAGACGGGGGAAAAACTGTTTTTT. The chain carries TRBV7-4 and TRBJ1-4; D remains ambiguous. There are 12 residues in the CDR3. Germline CDR1 and CDR2: SGHVT and SQSDAQ. The ends were cut back, 5 bases at V and 8 bases at J, with 9 bases in the middle.

This clonotype has only a few counts. V usage is TRBV7-9 and J usage is TRBJ1-4; TRBD1 matches 8 bases. The ends lost 5 bases at V and 3 bases at J; junction bases unmatched: 5. Germline CDR1 SEHNR, CDR2 FQNEAQ (reference sequence). The CDR3 spans 15 residues. The CDR3 region is CASSPSGGPNEKLFF. The CDR3 coding sequence is TGTGCCAGCAGCCCATCAGGGGGCCCTAATGAAAAACTGTTTTTT.

This clonotype has just a few counts. The V gene is TRBV19, the J gene TRBJ1-4; possible D gene TRBD1, 6 bases. The germline gives CDR1 LNHDA, CDR2 SQIVND (reference sequence). The ends were cut back, 5 bases at V and 6 bases at J, with 10 bases in the middle. CDR3 size: 13 residues. CDR3: CASSATGYEKLFF. The CDR3 DNA reads as TGTGCCAGTAGTGCGACAGGCTATGAAAAACTGTTTTTT.

The chain carries TRBV6-5 and TRBJ2-7; 10 nucleotides align to TRBD2. With 3 bases clipped from V and 3 bases from J, the junction kept 8 bases outside the gene matches. Germline lookup yields CDR1 MNHEY and CDR2 SVGAGI. The length of the CDR3 is 16 residues. The CDR3 sequence is CASSYRGTSELYEQYF. In DNA form, the CDR3 reads TGTGCCAGCAGTTATAGGGGGACTAGCGAGCTCTACGAGCAGTACTTC.